A selection of T cell receptor beta chains follows, all from one sample in a study of glioma-infiltrating T cells. TCRdb recomputed calls from the multiplex PCR reads with MiXCR, one row per CDR3 protein. This sample carries 90,000 or so distinct CDR3 sequences, 35% to 50% of them seen once, and the ten largest clones take roughly two fifths. Sequencing used glioma tissue, nonneoplastic brain tissue, or PBMCs (not recorded which). The receptors originated from a human donor with low-grade glioma or glioblastoma, undergoing nonglioma brain surgery, or in good health (not recorded which). Both conserved end residues are part of each CDR3. The D gene is left open where the match is weak. Size is stated for part of the rows, as once, few or many counts, or as a class when the clone is expanded.

V,J,size,D,DNA,CDR3
TRBV15,TRBJ2-1,many,TRBD1,TGTGCCACCAGCAGAGCCGGGACAGGGGCTTACAATGAGCAGTTCTTC,CATSRAGTGAYNEQFF
TRBV6-2/TRBV6-3,TRBJ1-1,NA,TRBD1,TGTGCCAGTCACCTACAGGGGGGGCGTGGGACTGAAGCTTTCTTT,CASHLQGGRGTEAFF
TRBV7-9,TRBJ2-5,few,NA,TGTGCCAGCAGCTTAATGGCGGGGGCCACTTTGGAGACCCAGTACTTC,CASSLMAGATLETQYF
TRBV5-1,TRBJ2-1,NA,NA,TGCGCCAGCAGCTTGGGTAGAACATCCTACGAGCAGTTCTTC,CASSLGRTSYEQFF
TRBV29-1,TRBJ1-2,NA,TRBD1,TGCAGCGTTCGCCAACAGGGGGGACCCTTAGGCTATGGCTACACCTTC,CSVRQQGGPLGYGYTF
TRBV20-1,TRBJ1-4,many,NA,TGCAGTGCTAGACTCTTGACCGGTTCGGATGAAAAACTGTTTTTT,CSARLLTGSDEKLFF
TRBV2,TRBJ1-3,many,NA,TGTGCCAGCAGCGCGGGACGGACTCTCTCTGGAAACACCATATATTTT,CASSAGRTLSGNTIYF
TRBV4-2,TRBJ2-2,many,TRBD2,TGTGCCAGCAGACTGGGACTAGCGGGAGTCCCCGGGGAGCTGTTTTTT,CASRLGLAGVPGELFF
TRBV28,TRBJ2-7,NA,NA,TGTGCCAGCACCCCAGGTGGGTACTGCGAGCAGTACTTC,CASTPGGYCEQYF
TRBV6-1,TRBJ2-2,many,TRBD2,TGTGCCAGCAGCGGGGGGTATCGAGGCCCTCAAACCGGGGAGCTGTTTTTT,CASSGGYRGPQTGELFF
TRBV19,TRBJ2-2,NA,NA,TGTGCCAGTAGGTTGGGGACCAGCCGCGGGGAGCTGTTTTTT,CASRLGTSRGELFF
TRBV7-2,TRBJ2-7,many,NA,TGTGCCAGCAGCTTAACTCCAGGCCCCTACGAGCAGTACTTC,CASSLTPGPYEQYF
TRBV27,TRBJ1-6,many,NA,TGTGCCAGCAGCAAAAGGCAGGACTCCTATAATTCACCCCTCCACTTT,CASSKRQDSYNSPLHF
TRBV7-8,TRBJ2-3,many,TRBD2,TGTGCCAGCACCCTCGGGACTAGCGGGAGAGATACGCAGTATTTT,CASTLGTSGRDTQYF
TRBV19,TRBJ1-5,many,NA,TGTGCCAGTAGCAGACAGGAAAATCAGCCCCAGCATTTT,CASSRQENQPQHF
TRBV7-6,TRBJ2-1,once,TRBD2,TGTGCCAGCAGCTCTCGACTAGCGGGGGGGCCGGGAAGTGAGCAGTTCTTC,CASSSRLAGGPGSEQFF